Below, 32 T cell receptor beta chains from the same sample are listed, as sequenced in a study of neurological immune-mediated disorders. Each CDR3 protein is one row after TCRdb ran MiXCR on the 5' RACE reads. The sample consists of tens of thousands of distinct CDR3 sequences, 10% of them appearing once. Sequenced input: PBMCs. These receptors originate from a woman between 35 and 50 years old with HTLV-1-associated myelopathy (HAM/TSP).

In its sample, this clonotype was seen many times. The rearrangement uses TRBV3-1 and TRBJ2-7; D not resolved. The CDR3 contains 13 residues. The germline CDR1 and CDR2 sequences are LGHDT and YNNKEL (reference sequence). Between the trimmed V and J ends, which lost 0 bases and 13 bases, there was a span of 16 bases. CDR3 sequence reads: CASSQDVVRFPYF. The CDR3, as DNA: TGTGCCAGCAGCCAAGATGTGGTAAGGTTTCCCTACTTC.

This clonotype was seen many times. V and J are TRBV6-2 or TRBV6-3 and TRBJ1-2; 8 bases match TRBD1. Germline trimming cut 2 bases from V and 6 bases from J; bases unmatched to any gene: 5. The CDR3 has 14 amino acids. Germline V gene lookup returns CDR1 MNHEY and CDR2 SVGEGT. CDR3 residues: CASSYLTGEDGYTF. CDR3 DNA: TGTGCCAGCAGTTACCTGACAGGGGAGGATGGCTACACCTTC.

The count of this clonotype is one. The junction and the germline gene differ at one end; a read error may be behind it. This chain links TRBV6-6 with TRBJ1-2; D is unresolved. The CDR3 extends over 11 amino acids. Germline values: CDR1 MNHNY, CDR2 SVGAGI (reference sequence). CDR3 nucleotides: TGTGCCGGCAGAGAAAACTATGGCTACACCTTC. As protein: CAGRENYGYTF.

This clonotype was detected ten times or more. The chain's CDR3 is CASSFTGNYNSPLHF. CDR3 DNA sequence: TGTGCCAGCAGCTTTACAGGAAACTATAATTCACCCCTCCACTTT. V and J are TRBV5-6 and TRBJ1-6, with D maybe TRBD1 (5 bases). Germline CDR1 SGHDT, CDR2 YYEEEE. The CDR3 totals 15 residues. V was shortened by 2 bases and J by 3 bases, with 9 bases between the two germline ends.

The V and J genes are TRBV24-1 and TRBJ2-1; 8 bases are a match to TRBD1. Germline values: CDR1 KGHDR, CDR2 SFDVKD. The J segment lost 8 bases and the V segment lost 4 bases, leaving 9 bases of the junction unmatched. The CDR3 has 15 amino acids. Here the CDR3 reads CATSEYGTGFYEQFF. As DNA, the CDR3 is TGTGCCACCAGTGAGTACGGGACAGGCTTCTATGAGCAGTTCTTC.

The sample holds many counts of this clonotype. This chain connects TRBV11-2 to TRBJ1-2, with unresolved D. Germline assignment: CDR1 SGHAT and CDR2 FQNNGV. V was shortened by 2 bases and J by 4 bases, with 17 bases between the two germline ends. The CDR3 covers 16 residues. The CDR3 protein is CASSLRLGPSSYGYTF. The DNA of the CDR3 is TGTGCCAGCAGCTTACGGCTCGGTCCTTCCTCCTATGGCTACACCTTC.

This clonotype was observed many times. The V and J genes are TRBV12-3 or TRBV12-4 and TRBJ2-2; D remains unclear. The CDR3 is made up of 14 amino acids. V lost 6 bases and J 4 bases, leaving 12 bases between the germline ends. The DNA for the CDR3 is TGTGCCAGCAGGCCGGCGGTTAGCACCGGGGAGCTGTTTTTT. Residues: CASRPAVSTGELFF.

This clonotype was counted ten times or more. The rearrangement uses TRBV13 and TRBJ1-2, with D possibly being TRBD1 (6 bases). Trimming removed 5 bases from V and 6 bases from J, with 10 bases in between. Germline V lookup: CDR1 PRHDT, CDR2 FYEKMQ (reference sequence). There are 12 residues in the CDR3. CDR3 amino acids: CASSPQGDGYTF. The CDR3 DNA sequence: TGTGCCAGCAGCCCACAGGGAGATGGCTACACCTTC.

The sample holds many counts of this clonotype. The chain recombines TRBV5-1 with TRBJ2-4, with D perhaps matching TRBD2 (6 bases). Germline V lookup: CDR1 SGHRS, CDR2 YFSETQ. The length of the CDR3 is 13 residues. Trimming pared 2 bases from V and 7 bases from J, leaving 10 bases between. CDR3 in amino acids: CASSLGGLNIQYF. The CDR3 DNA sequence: TGCGCCAGCAGCTTAGGAGGGTTGAACATTCAGTACTTC.

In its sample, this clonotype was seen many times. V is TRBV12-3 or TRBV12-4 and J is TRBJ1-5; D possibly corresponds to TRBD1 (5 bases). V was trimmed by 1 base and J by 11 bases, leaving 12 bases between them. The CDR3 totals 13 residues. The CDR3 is CASSLEGRGAQHF. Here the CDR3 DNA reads TGTGCCAGCAGTTTAGAGGGGAGAGGGGCCCAGCATTTT.

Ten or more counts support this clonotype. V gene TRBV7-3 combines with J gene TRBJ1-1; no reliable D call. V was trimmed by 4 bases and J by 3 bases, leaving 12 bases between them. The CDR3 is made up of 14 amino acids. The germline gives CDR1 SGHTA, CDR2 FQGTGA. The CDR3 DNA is TGTGCCAGCAGCTGGGCCGAGGGAGACACTGAAGCTTTCTTT. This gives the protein CASSWAEGDTEAFF. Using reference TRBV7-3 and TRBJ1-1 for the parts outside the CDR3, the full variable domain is GAGVSQTPSNKVTEKGKYVELRCDPISGHTALYWYRQSLGQGPEFLIYFQGTGAADDSGLPNDRFFAVRPEGSVSTLKIQRTERGDSAVYLCASSWAEGDTEAFFGQGTRLTVV.

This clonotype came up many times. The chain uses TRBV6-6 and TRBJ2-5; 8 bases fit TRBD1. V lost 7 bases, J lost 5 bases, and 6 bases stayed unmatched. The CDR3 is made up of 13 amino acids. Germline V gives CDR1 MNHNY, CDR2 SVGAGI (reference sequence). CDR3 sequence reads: CASTKDRAETQYF. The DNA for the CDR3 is TGTGCCAGCACTAAGGACAGGGCGGAGACCCAGTACTTC.

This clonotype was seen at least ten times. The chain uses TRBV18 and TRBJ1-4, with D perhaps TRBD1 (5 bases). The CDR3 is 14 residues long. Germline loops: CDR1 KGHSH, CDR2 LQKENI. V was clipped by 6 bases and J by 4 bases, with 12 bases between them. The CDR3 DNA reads TGTGCCAGCTCCCACCGGGACGGTAATGAAAAACTGTTTTTT. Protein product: CASSHRDGNEKLFF.

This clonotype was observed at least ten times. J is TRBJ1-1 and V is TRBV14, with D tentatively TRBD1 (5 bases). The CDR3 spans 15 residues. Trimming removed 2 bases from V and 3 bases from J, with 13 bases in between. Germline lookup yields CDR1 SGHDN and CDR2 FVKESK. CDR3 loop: CASSQSGFEDTEAFF. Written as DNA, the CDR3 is TGTGCCAGCAGCCAATCAGGGTTTGAGGACACTGAAGCTTTCTTT. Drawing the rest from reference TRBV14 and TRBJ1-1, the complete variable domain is EAGVTQFPSHSVIEKGQTVTLRCDPISGHDNLYWYRRVMGKEIKFLLHFVKESKQDESGMPNNRFLAERTGGTYSTLKVQPAELEDSGVYFCASSQSGFEDTEAFFGQGTRLTVV.

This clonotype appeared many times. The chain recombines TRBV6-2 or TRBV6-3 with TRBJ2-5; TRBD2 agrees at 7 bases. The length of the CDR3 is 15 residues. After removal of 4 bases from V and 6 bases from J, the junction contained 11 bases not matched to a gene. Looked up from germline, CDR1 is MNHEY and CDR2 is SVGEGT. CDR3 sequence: CASSFPAGGRKTQYF. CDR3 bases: TGTGCCAGCAGTTTTCCCGCCGGGGGGAGGAAGACCCAGTACTTC.

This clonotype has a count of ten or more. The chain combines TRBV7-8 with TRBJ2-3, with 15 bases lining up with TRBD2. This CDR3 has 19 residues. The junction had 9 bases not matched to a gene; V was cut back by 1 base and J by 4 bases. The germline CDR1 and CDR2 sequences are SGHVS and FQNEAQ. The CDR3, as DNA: TGTGCCAGCAGCTTAGGTCTTTTTGGACTAGCGGGGGGGCCAGATACGCAGTATTTT. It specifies CASSLGLFGLAGGPDTQYF.

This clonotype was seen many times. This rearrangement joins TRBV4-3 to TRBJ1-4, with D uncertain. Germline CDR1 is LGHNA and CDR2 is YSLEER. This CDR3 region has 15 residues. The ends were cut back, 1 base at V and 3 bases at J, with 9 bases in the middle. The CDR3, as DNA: TGCGCCAGCAGCCAAGTATGGAGTTCTAATGAAAAACTGTTTTTT. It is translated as CASSQVWSSNEKLFF.

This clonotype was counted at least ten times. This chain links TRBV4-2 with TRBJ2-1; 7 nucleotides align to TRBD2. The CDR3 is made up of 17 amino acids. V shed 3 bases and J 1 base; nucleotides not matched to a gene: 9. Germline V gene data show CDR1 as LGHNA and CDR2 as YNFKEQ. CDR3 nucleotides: TGTGCCAGCAGCCAGGTTCCGGGACTAATATCCTACAATGAGCAGTTCTTC. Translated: CASSQVPGLISYNEQFF.

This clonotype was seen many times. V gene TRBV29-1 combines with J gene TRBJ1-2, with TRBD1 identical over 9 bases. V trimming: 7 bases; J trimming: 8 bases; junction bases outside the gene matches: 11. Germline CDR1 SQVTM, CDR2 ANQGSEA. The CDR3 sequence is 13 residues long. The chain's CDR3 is CSAPGQGEHGYTF. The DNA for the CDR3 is TGCAGCGCCCCGGGACAGGGAGAACACGGCTACACCTTC.

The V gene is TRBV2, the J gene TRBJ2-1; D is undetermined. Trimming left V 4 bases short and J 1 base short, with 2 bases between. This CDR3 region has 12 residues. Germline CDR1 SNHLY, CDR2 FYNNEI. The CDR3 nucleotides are TGTGCCAGCAGTGGGTCCTACAATGAGCAGTTCTTC. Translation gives CASSGSYNEQFF.

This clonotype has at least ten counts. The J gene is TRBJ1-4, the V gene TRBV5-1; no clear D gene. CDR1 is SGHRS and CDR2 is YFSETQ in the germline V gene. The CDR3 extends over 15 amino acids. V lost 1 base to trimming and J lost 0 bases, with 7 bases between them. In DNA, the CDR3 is TGCGCCAGCAGCTTGCCCGGGGCAACTAATGAAAAACTGTTTTTT. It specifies CASSLPGATNEKLFF. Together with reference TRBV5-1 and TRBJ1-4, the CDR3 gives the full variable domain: KAGVTQTPRYLIKTRGQQVTLSCSPISGHRSVSWYQQTPGQGLQFLFEYFSETQRNKGNFPGRFSGRQFSNSRSEMNVSTLELGDSALYLCASSLPGATNEKLFFGSGTQLSVL.

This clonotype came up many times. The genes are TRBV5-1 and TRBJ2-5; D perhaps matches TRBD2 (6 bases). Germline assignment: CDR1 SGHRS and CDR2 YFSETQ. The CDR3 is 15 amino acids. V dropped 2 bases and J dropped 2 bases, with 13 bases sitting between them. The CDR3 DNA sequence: TGCGCCAGCAGCTTCACCGGGACTTATCAAGAGACCCAGTACTTC. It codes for CASSFTGTYQETQYF.

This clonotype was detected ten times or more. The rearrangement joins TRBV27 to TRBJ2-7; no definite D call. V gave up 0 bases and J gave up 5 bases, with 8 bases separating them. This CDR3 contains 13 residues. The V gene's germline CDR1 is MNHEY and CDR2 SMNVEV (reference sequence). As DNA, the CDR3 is TGTGCCAGCAGTTTATCGAATGTCCACGAGCAGTACTTC. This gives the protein CASSLSNVHEQYF.

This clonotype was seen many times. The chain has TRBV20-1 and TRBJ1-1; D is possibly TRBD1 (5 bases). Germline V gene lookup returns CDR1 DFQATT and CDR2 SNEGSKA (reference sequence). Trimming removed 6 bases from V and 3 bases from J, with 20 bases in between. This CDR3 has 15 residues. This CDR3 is CSAPKAGLLDTEAFF. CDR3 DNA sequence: TGCAGTGCCCCCAAGGCGGGGCTTTTGGACACTGAAGCTTTCTTT.

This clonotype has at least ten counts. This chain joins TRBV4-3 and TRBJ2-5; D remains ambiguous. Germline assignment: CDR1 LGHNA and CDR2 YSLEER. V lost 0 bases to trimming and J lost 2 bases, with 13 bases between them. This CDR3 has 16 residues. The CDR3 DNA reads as TGCGCCAGCAGCCAAGATATAGGCGTGGGTCAAGAGACCCAGTACTTC. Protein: CASSQDIGVGQETQYF.

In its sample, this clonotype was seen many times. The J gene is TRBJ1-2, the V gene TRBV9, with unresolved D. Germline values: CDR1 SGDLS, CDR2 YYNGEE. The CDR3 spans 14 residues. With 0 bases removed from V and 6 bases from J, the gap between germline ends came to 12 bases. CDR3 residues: CASSVGQNGNGYTF. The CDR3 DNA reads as TGTGCCAGCAGCGTAGGTCAAAACGGGAATGGCTACACCTTC.

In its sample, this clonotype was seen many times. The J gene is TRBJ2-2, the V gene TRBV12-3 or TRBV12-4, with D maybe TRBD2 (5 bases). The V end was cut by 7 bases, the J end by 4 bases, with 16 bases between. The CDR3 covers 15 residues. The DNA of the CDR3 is TGTGCCAGCACCCCACTCGCGCGGGCCACCGGGGAGCTGTTTTTT. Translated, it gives CASTPLARATGELFF.

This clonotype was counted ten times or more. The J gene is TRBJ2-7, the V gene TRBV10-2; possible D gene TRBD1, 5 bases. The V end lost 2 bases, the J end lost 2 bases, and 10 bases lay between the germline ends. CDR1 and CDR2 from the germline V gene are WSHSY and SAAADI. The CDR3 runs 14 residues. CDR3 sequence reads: CASSERGVTYEQYF. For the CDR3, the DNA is TGCGCCAGCAGTGAGAGGGGTGTGACCTACGAGCAGTACTTC.

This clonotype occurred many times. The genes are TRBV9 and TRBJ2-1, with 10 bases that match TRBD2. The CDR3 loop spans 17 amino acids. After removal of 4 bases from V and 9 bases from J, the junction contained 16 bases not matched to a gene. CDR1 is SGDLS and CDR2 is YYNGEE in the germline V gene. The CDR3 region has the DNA TGTGCCAGCAGCCCCCTGGGGGCTAGCGGGGGTTATGGTGAGCAGTTCTTC. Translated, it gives CASSPLGASGGYGEQFF. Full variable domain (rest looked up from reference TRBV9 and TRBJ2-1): DSGVTQTPKHLITATGQRVTLRCSPRSGDLSVYWYQQSLDQGLQFLIQYYNGEERAKGNILERFSAQQFPDLHSELNLSSLELGDSALYFCASSPLGASGGYGEQFFGPGTRLTVL.

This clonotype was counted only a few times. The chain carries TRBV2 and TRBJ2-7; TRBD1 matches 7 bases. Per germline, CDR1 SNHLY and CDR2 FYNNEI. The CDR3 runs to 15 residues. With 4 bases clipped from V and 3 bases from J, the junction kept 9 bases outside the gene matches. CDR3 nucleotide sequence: TGTGCCAGCAGTGTAGGACAGGACCGGGACTACGAGCAGTACTTC. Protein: CASSVGQDRDYEQYF.

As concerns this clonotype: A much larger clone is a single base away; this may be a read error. The CDR3 region is CASSLVGKIYEQYF. The DNA for the CDR3 is TGTGCCAGCAGTCTAGTGGGGAAAATCTACGAGCAGTACTTC. This chain connects TRBV12-3 or TRBV12-4 to TRBJ2-7; no clear D. V lost 5 bases and J lost 3, with 14 bases in between. The CDR3 spans 14 residues.

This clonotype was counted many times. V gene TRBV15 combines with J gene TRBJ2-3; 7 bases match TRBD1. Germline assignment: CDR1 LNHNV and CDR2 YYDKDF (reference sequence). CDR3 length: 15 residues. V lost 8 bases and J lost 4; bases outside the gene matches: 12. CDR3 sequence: CATSPYRGRADTQYF. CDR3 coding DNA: TGTGCCACCTCCCCTTACAGGGGAAGGGCAGATACGCAGTATTTT.